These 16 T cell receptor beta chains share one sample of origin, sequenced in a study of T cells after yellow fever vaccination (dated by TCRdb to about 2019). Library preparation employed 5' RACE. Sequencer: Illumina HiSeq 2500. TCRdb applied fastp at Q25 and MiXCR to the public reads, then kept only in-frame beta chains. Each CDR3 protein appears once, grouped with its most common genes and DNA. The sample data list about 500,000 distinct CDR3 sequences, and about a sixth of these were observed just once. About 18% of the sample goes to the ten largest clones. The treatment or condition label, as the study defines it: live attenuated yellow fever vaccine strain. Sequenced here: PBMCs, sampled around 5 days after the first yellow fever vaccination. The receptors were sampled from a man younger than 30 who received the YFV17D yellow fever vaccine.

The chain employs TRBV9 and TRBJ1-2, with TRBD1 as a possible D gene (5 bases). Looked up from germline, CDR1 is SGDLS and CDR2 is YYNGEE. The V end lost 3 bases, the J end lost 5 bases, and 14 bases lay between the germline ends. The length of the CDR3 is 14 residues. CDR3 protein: CASSAGGRLYGYTF. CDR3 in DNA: TGTGCCAGCAGCGCGGGGGGGAGGCTGTATGGCTACACCTTC.

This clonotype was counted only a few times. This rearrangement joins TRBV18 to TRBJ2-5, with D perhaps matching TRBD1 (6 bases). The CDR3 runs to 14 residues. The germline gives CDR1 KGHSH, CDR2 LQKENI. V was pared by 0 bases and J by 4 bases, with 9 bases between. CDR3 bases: TGTGCCAGCTCACCACCGACACAGGGAGAGACCCAGTACTTC. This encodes CASSPPTQGETQYF.

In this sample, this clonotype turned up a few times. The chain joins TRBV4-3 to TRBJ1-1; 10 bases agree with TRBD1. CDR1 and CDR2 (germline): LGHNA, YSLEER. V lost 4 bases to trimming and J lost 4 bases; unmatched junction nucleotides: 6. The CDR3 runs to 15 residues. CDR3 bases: TGCGCCAGCAGCCTCCGGGACAGGGGATCCACTGAAGCTTTCTTT. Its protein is CASSLRDRGSTEAFF.

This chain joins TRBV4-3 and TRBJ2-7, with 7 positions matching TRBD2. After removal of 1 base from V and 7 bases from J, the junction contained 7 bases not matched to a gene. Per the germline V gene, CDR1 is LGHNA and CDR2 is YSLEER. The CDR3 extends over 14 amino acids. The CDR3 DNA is TGCGCCAGCAGCCAAGTAGGAGAAGCGGGGGAGCAGTACTTC. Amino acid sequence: CASSQVGEAGEQYF.

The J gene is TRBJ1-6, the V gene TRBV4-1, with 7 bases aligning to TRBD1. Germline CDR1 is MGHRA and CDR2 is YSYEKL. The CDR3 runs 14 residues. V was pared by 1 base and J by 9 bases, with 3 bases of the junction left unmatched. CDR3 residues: CASSQGQGASPLHF. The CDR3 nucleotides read TGCGCCAGCAGCCAAGGACAGGGTGCTTCACCCCTCCACTTT.

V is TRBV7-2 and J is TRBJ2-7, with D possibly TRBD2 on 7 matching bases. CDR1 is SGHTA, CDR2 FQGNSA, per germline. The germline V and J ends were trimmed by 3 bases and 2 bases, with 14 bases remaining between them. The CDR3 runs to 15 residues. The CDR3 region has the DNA TGTGCCAGCAGCTTCGGGGGGCTGGGAACCTACGAGCAGTACTTC. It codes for CASSFGGLGTYEQYF. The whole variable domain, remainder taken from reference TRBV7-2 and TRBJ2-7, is GAGVSQSPSNKVTEKGKDVELRCDPISGHTALYWYRQSLGQGLEFLIYFQGNSAPDKSGLPSDRFSAERTGGSVSTLTIQRTQQEDSAVYLCASSFGGLGTYEQYFGPGTRLTVT.

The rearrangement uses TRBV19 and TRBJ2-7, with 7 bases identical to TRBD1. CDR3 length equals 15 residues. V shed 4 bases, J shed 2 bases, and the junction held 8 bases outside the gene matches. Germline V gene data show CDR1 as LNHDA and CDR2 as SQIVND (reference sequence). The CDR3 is CASSTDPGGTYEQYF. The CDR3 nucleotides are TGTGCCAGTAGTACAGACCCAGGGGGAACCTACGAGCAGTACTTC.

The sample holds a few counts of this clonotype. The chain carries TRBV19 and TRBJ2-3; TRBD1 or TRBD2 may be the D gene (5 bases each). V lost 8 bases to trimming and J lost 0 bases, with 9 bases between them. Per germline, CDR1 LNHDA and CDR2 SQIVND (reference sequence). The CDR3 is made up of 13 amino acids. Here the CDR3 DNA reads TGTGCCAGTGGGACCCAGAGCACAGATACGCAGTATTTT. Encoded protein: CASGTQSTDTQYF.

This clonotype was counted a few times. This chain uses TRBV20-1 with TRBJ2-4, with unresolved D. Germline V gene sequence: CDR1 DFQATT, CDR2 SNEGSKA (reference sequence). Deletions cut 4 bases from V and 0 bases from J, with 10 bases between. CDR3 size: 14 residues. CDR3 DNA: TGCAGTGCTATGGCGCCCGTAGCCAAAAACATTCAGTACTTC. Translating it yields CSAMAPVAKNIQYF.

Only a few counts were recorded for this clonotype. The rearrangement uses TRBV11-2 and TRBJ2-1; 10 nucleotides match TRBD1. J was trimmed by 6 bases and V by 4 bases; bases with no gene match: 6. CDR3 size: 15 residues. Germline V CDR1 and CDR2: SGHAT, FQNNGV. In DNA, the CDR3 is TGTGCCAGCAGCTCAAGACAGGGGGCCGGCAATGAGCAGTTCTTC. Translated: CASSSRQGAGNEQFF. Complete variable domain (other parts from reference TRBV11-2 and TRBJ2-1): EAGVAQSPRYKIIEKRQSVAFWCNPISGHATLYWYQQILGQGPKLLIQFQNNGVVDDSQLPKDRFSAERLKGVDSTLKIQPAKLEDSAVYLCASSSRQGAGNEQFFGPGTRLTVL.

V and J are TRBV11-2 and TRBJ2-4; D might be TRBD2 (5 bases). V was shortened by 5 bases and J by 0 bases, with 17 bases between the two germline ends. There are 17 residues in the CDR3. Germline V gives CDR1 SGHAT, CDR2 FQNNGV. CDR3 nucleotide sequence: TGTGCCAGCAGCCGCGGGTCTTCCTATCTAGCCAAAAACATTCAGTACTTC. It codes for CASSRGSSYLAKNIQYF.

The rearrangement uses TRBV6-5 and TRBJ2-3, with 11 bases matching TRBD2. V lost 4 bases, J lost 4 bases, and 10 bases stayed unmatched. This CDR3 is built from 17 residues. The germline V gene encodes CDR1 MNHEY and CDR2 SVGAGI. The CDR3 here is CASSSFRLAGSADTQYF. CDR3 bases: TGTGCCAGCAGTTCCTTTAGACTAGCGGGGAGCGCAGATACGCAGTATTTT.

The CDR3 loop is CASSSAGTGNYEQYV. The CDR3 DNA follows: TGTGCCAGCAGTTCCGCCGGGACAGGGAACTACGAGCAGTACGTC. The gene calls are TRBV6-5 and TRBJ2-7, with 9 bases matching TRBD1. J lost 3 bases, V lost 4 bases, and 7 bases had no gene match. The CDR3 sequence is 15 residues long. Germline-derived CDR1 and CDR2 are MNHEY and SVGAGI.

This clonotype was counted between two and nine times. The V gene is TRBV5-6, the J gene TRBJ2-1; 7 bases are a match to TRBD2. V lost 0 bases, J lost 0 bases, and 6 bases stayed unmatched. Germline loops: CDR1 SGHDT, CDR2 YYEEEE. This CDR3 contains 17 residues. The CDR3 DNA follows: TGTGCCAGCAGCTTGGATACGGGGGGTAGCTCCTACAATGAGCAGTTCTTC. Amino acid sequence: CASSLDTGGSSYNEQFF. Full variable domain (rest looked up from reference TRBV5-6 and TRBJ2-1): DAGVTQSPTHLIKTRGQQVTLRCSPKSGHDTVSWYQQALGQGPQFIFQYYEEEERQRGNFPDRFSGHQFPNYSSELNVNALLLGDSALYLCASSLDTGGSSYNEQFFGPGTRLTVL.

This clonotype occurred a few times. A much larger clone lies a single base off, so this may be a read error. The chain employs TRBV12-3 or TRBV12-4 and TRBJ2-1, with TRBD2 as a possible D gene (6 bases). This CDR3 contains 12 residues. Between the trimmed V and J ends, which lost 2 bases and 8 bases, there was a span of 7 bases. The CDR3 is CASSLWGDEQFF. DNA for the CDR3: TGTGCCAGCAGTTTATGGGGGGATGAGCAGTTCTTC.

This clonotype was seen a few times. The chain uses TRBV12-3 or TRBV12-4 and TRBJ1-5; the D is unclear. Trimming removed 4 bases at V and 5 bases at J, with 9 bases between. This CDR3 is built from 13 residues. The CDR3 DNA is TGTGCCAGCAGTTCTAACACCCATCAGCCCCAGCATTTT. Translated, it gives CASSSNTHQPQHF.